This is a list of T cell receptor beta chains from one sample in a study of ipilimumab plus nivolumab after autologous stem cell transplantation. Assay: immunoSEQ multiplex PCR; the TCRdb copy retains only in-frame clones and omits some. Among 84,000 or so clones listed, 65% to 85% were seen once. Sequencing used PBMCs, obtained in a trial of ipilimumab plus nivolumab as post-transplant consolidation. These receptors came from a male donor with diffuse large B-cell lymphoma. CDR3s leave out the opening cysteine and the closing phenylalanine or tryptophan. A D gene is named only where the DNA matches it firmly. Not every row has a clone size; where given, it reads once, few, many or a size class.

>TRBD1|TRBJ2-7|TRBV18|NA
ASSEGTGAEQY
>NA|TRBJ2-2|TRBV9|NA
ASNPGLYTGELF
>NA|TRBJ1-5|TRBV16|NA
ASARGRDQPQH
>NA|TRBJ2-3|TRBV19|once
ASSIRAVGTDTQY
>NA|TRBJ1-6|TRBV5-4|NA
ASSFDIYNSPLH
>NA|TRBJ2-1|TRBV14|NA
ASSQDSVGEFNYNEQF
>TRBD2|TRBJ2-1|TRBV7-6|once
ASSLVTSGGVEQF
>TRBD1|TRBJ1-5|TRBV6-1|NA
ASSESGGSEPQH
>NA|TRBJ2-3|TRBV5-1|NA
ASSLDRGTSTDTQY
>NA|TRBJ1-4|TRBV6-5|NA
ASSYSGSNEKLF
>NA|TRBJ1-1|TRBV5-1|once
ASSLSGGRHTEAF
>NA|TRBJ1-4|TRBV7-2|NA
ASSRGNEKLF
>TRBD1|TRBJ2-3|TRBV11-2|NA
ASSNTGGGDTQY
>TRBD1|TRBJ1-1|TRBV7-2|NA
AILHSSGQGSSEAF
>NA|TRBJ1-1|TRBV27|NA
ASRSTSGATEAF
>NA|TRBJ2-5|TRBV6-4|NA
ASSVVDPEEVWETQY
>TRBD1|TRBJ2-7|TRBV19|NA
ASRSDRGRVNEQY
>NA|TRBJ1-5|TRBV7-9|few
ASTDGDQPQH
>NA|TRBJ2-3|TRBV4-1|few
ASSPGRRTDTQY
>NA|TRBJ2-7|TRBV6-5|once
ASSYSRQGGHEQY
>TRBD1|TRBJ2-6|TRBV11-1|NA
ASSDRGSSGANVLT
>TRBD2|TRBJ2-3|TRBV6-1|NA
ASRTSGGASDTQY
>NA|TRBJ1-1|TRBV14|NA
ASSPQYGRNTEAF
>TRBD2|TRBJ2-3|TRBV19|NA
ASSLGEGWDTQY
>NA|TRBJ1-2|TRBV5-4|NA
ASSWDRGEDYGYT
>NA|TRBJ1-3|TRBV2|NA
ASNPSGTSYSGNTIY
>NA|TRBJ1-2|TRBV11-1|NA
ASSARSDDYGYT
>NA|TRBJ1-1|TRBV18|NA
ASSLGVGAEAF
>NA|TRBJ1-2|TRBV9|NA
ASSAYRVEVGYGYT
>TRBD1|TRBJ2-1|TRBV2|NA
ASSSTGTGLYNEQF
>NA|TRBJ1-5|TRBV27|NA
ASSPLTGSGQPQH
>NA|TRBJ1-1|TRBV5-1|NA
ASSLAGRYTEAF
>TRBD1|TRBJ1-1|TRBV30|NA
AWTPASGTGVLSAF
>TRBD1|TRBJ1-3|TRBV11-2|once
ASRGFSGNTIY
>NA|TRBJ1-2|TRBV7-8|NA
ASSLARTRQGGYT
>NA|TRBJ2-1|TRBV7-8|NA
ASSLQGHNEQF
>TRBD2|TRBJ2-7|TRBV6-5|once
ASRGSGGLSYEQY
>NA|TRBJ1-2|TRBV5-4|NA
ASSFLDPARGYT
>NA|TRBJ1-6|TRBV5-4|NA
ASSLDAGRNSPLH
>NA|TRBJ2-1|TRBV4-1|NA
ASSQGGEQF
>NA|TRBJ2-2|TRBV5-1|NA
ASTEGPPTGELF
>NA|TRBJ1-2|TRBV7-9|NA
ASSLSADGYT
>NA|TRBJ1-1|TRBV7-9|few
ASRAWGTEAF
>NA|TRBJ1-2|TRBV6-1|few
ASSEVRGAYYGYT
>NA|TRBJ2-4|TRBV19|NA
ASSKAKNIQY
>NA|TRBJ1-4|TRBV28|once
ASSSYGHFATNEKLF
>NA|TRBJ2-7|TRBV5-1|NA
ASSLVTPPYEQY
>NA|TRBJ1-4|TRBV6-6|NA
ASTLDRGREKLF
>TRBD1|TRBJ2-5|TRBV7-2|NA
ASSLVGTGGKETQY
>NA|TRBJ2-3|TRBV10-3|NA
AISDWGTSTDTQY
>NA|TRBJ1-1|TRBV7-9|NA
ASSSTGFNTDETEAF
>NA|TRBJ2-5|TRBV7-2|NA
ASSSSKAQETQY
>NA|TRBJ1-2|TRBV7-2|NA
ASSLAAGPNYGYT
>NA|TRBJ1-2|TRBV11-3|few
ASISLFGYT
>NA|TRBJ1-5|TRBV5-6|NA
ASSATVPDQPQH
>TRBD1|TRBJ1-4|TRBV7-7|few
ASSQGDRTPEKLF
>TRBD1|TRBJ1-2|TRBV2|NA
ASRMGEGASNGYT
>NA|TRBJ1-4|TRBV5-1|NA
ASSFPRAGEKLF
>NA|TRBJ1-6|TRBV4-3|NA
ASGMQGTSPLH